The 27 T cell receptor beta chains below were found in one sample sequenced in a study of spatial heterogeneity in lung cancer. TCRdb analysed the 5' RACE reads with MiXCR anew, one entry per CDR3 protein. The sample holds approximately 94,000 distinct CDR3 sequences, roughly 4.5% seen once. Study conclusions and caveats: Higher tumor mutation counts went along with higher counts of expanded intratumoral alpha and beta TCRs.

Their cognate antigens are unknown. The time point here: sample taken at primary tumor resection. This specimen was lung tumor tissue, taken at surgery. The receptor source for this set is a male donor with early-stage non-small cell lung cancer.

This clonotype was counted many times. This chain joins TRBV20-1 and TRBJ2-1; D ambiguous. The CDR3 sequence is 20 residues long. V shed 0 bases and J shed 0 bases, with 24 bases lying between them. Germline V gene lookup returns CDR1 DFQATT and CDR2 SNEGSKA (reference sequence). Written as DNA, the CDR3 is TGCAGTGCTAGAGATCGCGGCCTGGACCCGACGATGAGCTCCTACAATGAGCAGTTCTTC. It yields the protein CSARDRGLDPTMSSYNEQFF.

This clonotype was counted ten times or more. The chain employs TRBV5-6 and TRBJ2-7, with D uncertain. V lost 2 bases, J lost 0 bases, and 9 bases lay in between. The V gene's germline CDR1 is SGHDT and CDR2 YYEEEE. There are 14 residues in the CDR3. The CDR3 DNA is TGTGCCAGCAGCTTCATAGGGCACTCCTACGAGCAGTACTTC. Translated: CASSFIGHSYEQYF. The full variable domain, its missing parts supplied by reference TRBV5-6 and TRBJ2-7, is DAGVTQSPTHLIKTRGQQVTLRCSPKSGHDTVSWYQQALGQGPQFIFQYYEEEERQRGNFPDRFSGHQFPNYSSELNVNALLLGDSALYLCASSFIGHSYEQYFGPGTRLTVT.

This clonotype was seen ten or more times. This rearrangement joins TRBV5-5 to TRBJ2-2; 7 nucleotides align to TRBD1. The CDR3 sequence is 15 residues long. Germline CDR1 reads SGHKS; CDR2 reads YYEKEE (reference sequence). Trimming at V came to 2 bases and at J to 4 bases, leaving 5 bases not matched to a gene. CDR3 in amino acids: CASSFRGGGTGELFF. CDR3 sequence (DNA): TGTGCCAGCAGCTTTAGAGGGGGCGGCACCGGGGAGCTGTTTTTT.

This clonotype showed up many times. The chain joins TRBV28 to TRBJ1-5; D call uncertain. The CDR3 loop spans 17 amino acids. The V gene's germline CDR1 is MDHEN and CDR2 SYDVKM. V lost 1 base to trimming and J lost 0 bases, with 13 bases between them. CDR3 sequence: CASSLSGTGYSNQPQHF. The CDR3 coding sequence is TGTGCCAGCAGTTTATCGGGAACTGGGTATAGCAATCAGCCCCAGCATTTT.

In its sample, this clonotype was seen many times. CDR3 protein: CATNRAGGDNEQFF. The DNA for the CDR3 is TGTGCCACCAACCGAGCGGGAGGCGACAATGAGCAGTTCTTC. The gene calls are TRBV24-1 and TRBJ2-1; the match to TRBD2 covers 9 bases. Germline lookup yields CDR1 KGHDR and CDR2 SFDVKD. The V and J ends lost 8 bases and 5 bases, in that order; junction bases with no gene match: 6. This CDR3 comprises 14 residues.

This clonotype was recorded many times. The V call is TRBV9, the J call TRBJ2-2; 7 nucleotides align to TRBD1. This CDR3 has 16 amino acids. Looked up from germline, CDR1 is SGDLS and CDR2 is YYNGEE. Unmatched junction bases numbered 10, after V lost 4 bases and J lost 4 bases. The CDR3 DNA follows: TGTGCCAGCAGCCCCCAGGACAGGTCCGTCACCGGGGAGCTGTTTTTT. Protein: CASSPQDRSVTGELFF.

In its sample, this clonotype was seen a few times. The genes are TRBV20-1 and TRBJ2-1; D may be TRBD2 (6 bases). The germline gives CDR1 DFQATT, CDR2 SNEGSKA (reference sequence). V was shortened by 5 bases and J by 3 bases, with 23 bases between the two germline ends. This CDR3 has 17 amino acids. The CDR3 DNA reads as TGCAGTGCTTGTCCCCTGTCGGGGGAGACGTACTACAATGAGCAGTTCTTC. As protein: CSACPLSGETYYNEQFF.

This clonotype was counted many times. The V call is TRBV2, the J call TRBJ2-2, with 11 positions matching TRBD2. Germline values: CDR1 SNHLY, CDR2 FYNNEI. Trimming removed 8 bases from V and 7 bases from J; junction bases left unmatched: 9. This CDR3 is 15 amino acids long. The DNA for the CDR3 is TGTGCCAGCGACAGACTAGCGGGATTCGACGGGGAGCTGTTTTTT. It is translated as CASDRLAGFDGELFF.

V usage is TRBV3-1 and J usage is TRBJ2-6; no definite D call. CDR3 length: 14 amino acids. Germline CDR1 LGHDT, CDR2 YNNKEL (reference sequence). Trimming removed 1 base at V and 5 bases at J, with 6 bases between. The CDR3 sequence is CASSQAARANVLTF. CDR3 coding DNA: TGTGCCAGCAGCCAAGCGGCCAGGGCCAACGTCCTGACTTTC. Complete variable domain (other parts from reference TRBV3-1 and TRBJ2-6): DTAVSQTPKYLVTQMGNDKSIKCEQNLGHDTMYWYKQDSKKFLKIMFSYNNKELIINETVPNRFSPKSPDKAHLNLHINSLELGDSAVYFCASSQAARANVLTFGAGSRLTVL.

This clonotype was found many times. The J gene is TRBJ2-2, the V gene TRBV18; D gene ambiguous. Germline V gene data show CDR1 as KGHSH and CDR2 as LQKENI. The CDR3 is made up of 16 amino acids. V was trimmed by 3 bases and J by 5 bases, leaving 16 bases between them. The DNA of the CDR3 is TGTGCCAGCTCACCTCCCAGAAAAGGGATAACCGGGGAGCTGTTTTTT. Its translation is CASSPPRKGITGELFF.

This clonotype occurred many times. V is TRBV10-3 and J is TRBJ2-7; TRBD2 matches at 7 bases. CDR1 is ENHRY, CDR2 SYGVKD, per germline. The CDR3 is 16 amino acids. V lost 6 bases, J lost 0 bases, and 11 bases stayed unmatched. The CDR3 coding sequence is TGTGCCATCAGCCCACAGGTAGCGGGTACCTCCTACGAGCAGTACTTC. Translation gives CAISPQVAGTSYEQYF.

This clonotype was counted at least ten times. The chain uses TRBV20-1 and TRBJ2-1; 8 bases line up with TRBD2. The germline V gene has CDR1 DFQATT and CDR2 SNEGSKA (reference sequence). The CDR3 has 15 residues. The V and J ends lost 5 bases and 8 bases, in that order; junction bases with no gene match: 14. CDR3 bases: TGCAGTGCTGCTCCCGCGGGAGGCCCGTGGGATGAGCAGTTCTTC. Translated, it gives CSAAPAGGPWDEQFF.

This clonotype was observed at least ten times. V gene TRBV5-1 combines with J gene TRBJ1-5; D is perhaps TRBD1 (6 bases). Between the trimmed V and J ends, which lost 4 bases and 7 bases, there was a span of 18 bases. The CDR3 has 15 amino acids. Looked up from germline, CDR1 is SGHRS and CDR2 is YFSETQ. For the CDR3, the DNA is TGCGCCAGCAGCCCCCTAGGGGGACAATCACAGCCCCAGCATTTT. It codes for CASSPLGGQSQPQHF.

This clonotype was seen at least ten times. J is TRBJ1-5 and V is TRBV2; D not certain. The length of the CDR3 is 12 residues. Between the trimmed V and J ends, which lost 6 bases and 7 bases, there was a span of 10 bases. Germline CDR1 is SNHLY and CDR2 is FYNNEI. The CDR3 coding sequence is TGTGCCAGCAGCATACAAGGCCAGCCCCAGCATTTT. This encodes CASSIQGQPQHF. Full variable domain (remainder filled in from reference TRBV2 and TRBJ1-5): EPEVTQTPSHQVTQMGQEVILRCVPISNHLYFYWYRQILGQKVEFLVSFYNNEISEKSEIFDDQFSVERPDGSNFTLKIRSTKLEDSAMYFCASSIQGQPQHFGDGTRLSIL.

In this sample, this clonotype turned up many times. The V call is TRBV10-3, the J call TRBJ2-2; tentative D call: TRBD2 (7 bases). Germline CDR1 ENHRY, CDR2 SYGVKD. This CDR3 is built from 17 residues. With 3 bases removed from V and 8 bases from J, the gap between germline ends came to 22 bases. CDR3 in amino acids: CAISDAAGAGRIGELFF. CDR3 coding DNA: TGTGCCATCAGTGACGCCGCGGGGGCAGGGCGGATTGGGGAGCTGTTTTTT.

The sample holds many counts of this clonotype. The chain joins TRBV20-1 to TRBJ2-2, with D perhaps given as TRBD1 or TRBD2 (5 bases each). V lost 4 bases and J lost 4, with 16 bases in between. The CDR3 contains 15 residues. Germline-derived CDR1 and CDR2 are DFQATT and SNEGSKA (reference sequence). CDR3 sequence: CSAKSGSGLTGELFF. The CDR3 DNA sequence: TGCAGTGCTAAATCGGGGTCAGGGCTCACCGGGGAGCTGTTTTTT.

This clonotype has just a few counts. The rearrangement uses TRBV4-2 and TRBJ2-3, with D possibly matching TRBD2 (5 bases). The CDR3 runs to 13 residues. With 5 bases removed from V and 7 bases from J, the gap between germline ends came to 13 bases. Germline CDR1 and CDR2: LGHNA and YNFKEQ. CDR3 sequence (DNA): TGTGCCAGCAGCAAAGGCCAGGACTATACGCAGTATTTT. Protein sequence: CASSKGQDYTQYF.

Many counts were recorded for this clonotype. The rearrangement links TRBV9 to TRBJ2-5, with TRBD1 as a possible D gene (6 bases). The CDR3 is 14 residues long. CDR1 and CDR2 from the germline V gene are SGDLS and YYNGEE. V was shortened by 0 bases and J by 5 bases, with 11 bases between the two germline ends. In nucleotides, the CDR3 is TGTGCCAGCAGCGTAGAGCCAGGGGCGGAGACCCAGTACTTC. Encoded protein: CASSVEPGAETQYF.

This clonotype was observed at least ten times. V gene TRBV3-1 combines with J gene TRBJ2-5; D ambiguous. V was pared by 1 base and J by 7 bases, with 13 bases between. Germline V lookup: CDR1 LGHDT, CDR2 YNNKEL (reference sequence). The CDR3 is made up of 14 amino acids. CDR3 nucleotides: TGTGCCAGCAGCCAAGTCTGGACCCCCAGGACCCAGTACTTC. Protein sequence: CASSQVWTPRTQYF.

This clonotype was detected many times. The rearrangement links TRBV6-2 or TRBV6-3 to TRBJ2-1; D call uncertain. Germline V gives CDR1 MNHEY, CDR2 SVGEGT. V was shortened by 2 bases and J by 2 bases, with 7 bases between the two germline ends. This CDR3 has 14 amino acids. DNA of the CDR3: TGTGCCAGCAGTTACGGCCAGCCCTACAATGAGCAGTTCTTC. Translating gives CASSYGQPYNEQFF.

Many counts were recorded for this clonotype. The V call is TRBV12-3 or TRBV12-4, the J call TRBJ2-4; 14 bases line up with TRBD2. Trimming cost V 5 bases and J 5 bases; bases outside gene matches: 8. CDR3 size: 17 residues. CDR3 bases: TGTGCCAGCAGTGATGGACTAGCGGGAGGTCTCGAAAACATTCAGTACTTC. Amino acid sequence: CASSDGLAGGLENIQYF.

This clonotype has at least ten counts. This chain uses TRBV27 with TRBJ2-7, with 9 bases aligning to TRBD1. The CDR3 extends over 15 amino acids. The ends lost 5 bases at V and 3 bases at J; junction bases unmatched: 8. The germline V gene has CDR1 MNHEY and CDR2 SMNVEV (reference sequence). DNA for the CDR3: TGTGCCAGCAGTACCAACAGGGGGCTGAACTACGAGCAGTACTTC. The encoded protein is CASSTNRGLNYEQYF.

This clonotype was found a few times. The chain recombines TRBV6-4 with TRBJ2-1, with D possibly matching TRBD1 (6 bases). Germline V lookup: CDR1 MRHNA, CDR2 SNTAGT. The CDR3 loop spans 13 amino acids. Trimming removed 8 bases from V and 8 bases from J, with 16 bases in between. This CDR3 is CASGKDSQDEQFF. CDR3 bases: TGTGCCAGCGGTAAGGACAGCCAGGATGAGCAGTTCTTC.

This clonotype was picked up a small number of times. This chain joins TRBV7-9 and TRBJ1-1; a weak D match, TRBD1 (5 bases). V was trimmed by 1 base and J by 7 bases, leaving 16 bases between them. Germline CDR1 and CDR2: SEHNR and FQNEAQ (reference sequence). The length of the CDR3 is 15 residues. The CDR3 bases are TGTGCCAGCAGCTTAGACCGGGGACTTTTGGGTGAAGCTTTCTTT. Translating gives CASSLDRGLLGEAFF.

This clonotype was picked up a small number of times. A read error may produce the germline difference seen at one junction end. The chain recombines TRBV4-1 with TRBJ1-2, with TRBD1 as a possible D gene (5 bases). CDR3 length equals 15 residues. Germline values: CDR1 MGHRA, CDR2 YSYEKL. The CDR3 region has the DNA TGCGCCAGCAGCCAAGGGGCGTGGGGGACCTATGTCTACACCTTC. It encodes CASSQGAWGTYVYTF.

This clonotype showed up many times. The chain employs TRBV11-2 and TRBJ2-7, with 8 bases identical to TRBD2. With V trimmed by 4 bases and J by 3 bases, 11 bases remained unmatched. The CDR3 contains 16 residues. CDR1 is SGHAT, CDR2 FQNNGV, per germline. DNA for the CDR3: TGTGCCAGCAGCTCACTAGCGGACTCCCTAAACTACGAGCAGTACTTC. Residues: CASSSLADSLNYEQYF.

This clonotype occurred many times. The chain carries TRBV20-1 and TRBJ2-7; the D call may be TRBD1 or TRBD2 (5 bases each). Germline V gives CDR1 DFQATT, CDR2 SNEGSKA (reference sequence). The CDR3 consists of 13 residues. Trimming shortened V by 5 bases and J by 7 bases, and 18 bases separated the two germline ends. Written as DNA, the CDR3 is TGCAGTGCTGGGGGTCTAGAAACGGGAGAGCAGTACTTC. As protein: CSAGGLETGEQYF.